The sample holds a few counts of the clone carrying this T cell receptor (beta chain). Its antigen remains unknown. A much larger clone is a single base away; this may be a read error. No conserved phenylalanine or tryptophan is present at the end of the CDR3, so a read error is the likely explanation. The CDR3 is made up of 18 amino acids. J lost 7 bases, V lost 0 bases, and 17 bases had no gene match. Germline CDR1 is KGHSH and CDR2 is LQKENI. TCRdb reanalysed the PCR reads using MiXCR and keeps one entry per CDR3 protein. The repertoire has under 85,000 distinct CDR3 sequences, around a sixth of them found once; the top ten carry 1.5%. A CD8+CD4-CCR7+CD45RA+ phenotype served as the sorting definition for naive CD8 T cells. These data originate in a study of molecular identifiers for immune sequencing clone quantification. Findings and limits, study-wide: Clones of above 20 RNA copies carried over 98% of effector molecules; in naive cells they carried under 1%.

The sequence derives from a human donor in good health. Some libraries in this study had Jurkat cell RNA spiked in. The sample comprised naive CD8+ T cells from blood, with Jurkat cell RNA spiked in. Subset described: FACS-sorted CD8+CD4-CCR7+CD45RA+ naive T cells. The V call is TRBV18, the J call TRBJ2-7, with 8 nucleotides matching TRBD2. As DNA, the CDR3 is TGTGCCAGCTCACCACCTATTGGAAGGGAGCGGGAGCCGGGGGAGCAGTACCTC. Translated: CASSPPIGREREPGEQYL.